This T cell receptor beta chain is from a study of immune evolution from preneoplasia to lung adenocarcinoma. The V and J ends lost 0 bases and 10 bases respectively, with 12 bases between them. Germline CDR1 and CDR2: LNHNV and YYDKDF (reference sequence). There are 13 residues in the CDR3. Clones were sequenced by immunoSEQ multiplex PCR, and TCRdb holds only the in-frame ones, with some missing. The sample carries several thousand clones, over 75% recorded once. J is TRBJ1-1 and V is TRBV15, with D possibly TRBD1 on 6 matching bases. Sequences were obtained from FFPE lung adenocarcinoma in situ tissue. This receptor was taken from an older person with lung adenocarcinoma. As DNA, the CDR3 is TGTGCCACCAGCAGAGAGGGAGGGGGACGAGCTTTCTTT. Its translation is CATSREGGGRAFF.